The 8 T cell receptor beta chains in this list originate from one sample, sequenced in a study of T cells in women clearing cervical HPV infection. Profiled with immunoSEQ multiplex PCR; TCRdb holds only in-frame clones, not every one. Its listing shows 25,000 to 35,000 clones. Input material: blood buffy coat. The receptor set was obtained from a woman aged 18-70 years with a cervical HPV16 infection that either progressed to CIN3+ or cleared (not recorded which).

As regards this clone: Sequencing ends 3 residues short of the CDR3 end; the germline J gene provides the rest. The rearrangement uses TRBV6-4 and TRBJ2-2, with a weak D call TRBD1 (6 bases). The V gene's germline CDR1 is MRHNA and CDR2 SNTAGT. The length of the CDR3 is 13 residues. Trimming pared 5 bases from V and 3 bases from J, leaving 7 bases between. CDR3 loop: CASSNRDTGELFF. The CDR3 bases that were read are TGTGCCAGCAGTAACAGGGACACCGGGGAG.

Details on this clone: The sequence runs out 3 residues before the end of the CDR3; the remainder is reconstructed from the germline J gene. This chain links TRBV28 with TRBJ2-3; 7 nucleotides align to TRBD1. The CDR3 sequence is 15 residues long. With V trimmed by 6 bases and J by 0 bases, 6 bases remained unmatched. CDR1 and CDR2 from the germline V gene are MDHEN and SYDVKM. CDR3 in amino acids: CASSNDRASTDTQYF. The covered CDR3 bases are TGTGCCAGCAGCAATGACAGGGCTAGCACAGATACG.

As regards this clone: The read gets to within 3 residues of the CDR3 end, and the germline J gene fills in the rest. This chain uses TRBV15 with TRBJ1-3; D is unclear. The CDR3 contains 15 residues. The germline V and J ends were trimmed by 5 bases and 0 bases, with 11 bases remaining between them. The germline V gene has CDR1 LNHNV and CDR2 YYDKDF (reference sequence). CDR3 protein: CATSLIDRSGNTIYF. Incomplete CDR3 DNA: TGTGCCACCAGCCTCATAGATCGCTCTGGAAACACC.

In the case of this clone: The read stops 3 residues short of the end of the CDR3; the missing end is completed from the germline J gene. The chain carries TRBV2 and TRBJ2-3, with 10 bases lining up with TRBD2. V shed 4 bases, J shed 3 bases, and the junction held 10 bases outside the gene matches. The CDR3 runs to 17 residues. Germline CDR1 and CDR2: SNHLY and FYNNEI. Partial CDR3 DNA: TGTGCCAGCAGTGGGCCAGCGGGGGGGCGAATAACAGATACG. It encodes CASSGPAGGRITDT. The complete CDR3 protein is CASSGPAGGRITDTQYF.

Notes on this clone: The sequenced fragment ends 3 residues before the CDR3 boundary, so the rest is inferred from the germline J gene. The chain uses TRBV18 and TRBJ2-7; TRBD2 aligns across 8 bases. The germline CDR1 and CDR2 sequences are KGHSH and LQKENI. This CDR3 region has 14 residues. The ends lost 3 bases at V and 1 base at J; junction bases unmatched: 2. The part of the CDR3 DNA that was read is TGTGCCAGCTCACCCAGCGGGGGATCCTACGAG. Protein: CASSPSGGSYE. The full CDR3 protein is CASSPSGGSYEQYF.

Note on this clone: The read terminates 3 residues before the CDR3 end, so the remaining end is supplied by the germline J gene. V and J are TRBV19 and TRBJ2-1, with TRBD2 matching over 8 bases. The V segment lost 6 bases and the J segment 0 bases; nucleotides outside the gene matches: 7. CDR1 is LNHDA, CDR2 SQIVND, per germline (reference sequence). CDR3 length equals 16 residues. The CDR3 DNA, read in part, is TGTGCCAGTAGCTCCCCCGGGGGGGCCTCCTACAATGAG. Its translation: CASSSPGGASYNE. The whole CDR3 region reads CASSSPGGASYNEQFF.

Of note for this clone: The CDR3 is cut off 3 residues early in the read; its end comes from the germline J gene. The chain joins TRBV7-8 to TRBJ2-3, with 8 bases aligning to TRBD2. From germline, CDR1 is SGHVS and CDR2 FQNEAQ. The CDR3 has 16 amino acids. V was pared by 5 bases and J by 0 bases, with 7 bases of the junction left unmatched. The CDR3 DNA, read in part, is TGTGCCAGCAGCCCCCGGGCTAGCGGGAGCACAGATACG. This sequence encodes CASSPRASGSTDT. The full-length CDR3 reads as CASSPRASGSTDTQYF. Supplemented by reference TRBV7-8 and TRBJ2-3, the full variable domain reads GAGVSQSPRYKVAKRGQDVALRCDPISGHVSLFWYQQALGQGPEFLTYFQNEAQLDKSGLPSDRFFAERPEGSVSTLKIQRTQQEDSAVYLCASSPRASGSTDTQYFGPGTRLTVL.

About this clone: The CDR3 end lies 3 residues beyond the end of the read and is filled in from the germline J gene. This chain uses TRBV9 with TRBJ2-3; 10 nucleotides align to TRBD2. CDR1 SGDLS and CDR2 YYNGEE come from the germline V gene. V gave up 7 bases and J gave up 6 bases; unmatched junction bases: 8. CDR3 size: 14 residues. The CDR3 spells CASRPAGGLDTQYF. Partial CDR3 DNA: TGTGCCAGCCGCCCAGCGGGGGGGCTGGATACG.